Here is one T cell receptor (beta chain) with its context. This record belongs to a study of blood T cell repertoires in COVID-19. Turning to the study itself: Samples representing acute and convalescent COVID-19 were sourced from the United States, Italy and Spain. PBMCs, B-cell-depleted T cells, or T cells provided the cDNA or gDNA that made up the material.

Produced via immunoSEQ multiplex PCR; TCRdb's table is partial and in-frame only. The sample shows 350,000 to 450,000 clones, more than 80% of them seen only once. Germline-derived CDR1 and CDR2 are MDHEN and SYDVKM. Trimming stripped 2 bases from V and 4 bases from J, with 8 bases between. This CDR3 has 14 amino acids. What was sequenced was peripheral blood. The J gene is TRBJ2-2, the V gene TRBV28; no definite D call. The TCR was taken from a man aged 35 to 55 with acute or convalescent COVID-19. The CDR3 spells CASSLEAFTGELFF. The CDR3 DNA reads TGTGCCAGCAGTTTAGAGGCCTTCACCGGGGAGCTGTTTTTT.